This paragraph covers one T cell receptor beta chain sequence. This sample is part of a study of cytomegalovirus exposure and HLA in healthy donors. Amplification used 60 Vbeta primers and 13 Jbeta primers. The assay was immunoSEQ multiplex PCR, and TCRdb's table has in-frame clones only and misses some. The table lists roughly 190,000 clones, over 70% of them singletons. V trimming: 0 bases; J trimming: 7 bases; junction bases outside the gene matches: 3. Looked up from germline, CDR1 is SGDLS and CDR2 is YYNGEE. The CDR3 extends over 14 amino acids. The V gene is TRBV9, the J gene TRBJ2-1; 8 bases fit TRBD1. Material for sequencing was PBMCs. The receptor comes from a woman younger than 35 in good health and CMV-seronegative. CDR3 loop: CASSVAGGGNEQFF. CDR3 sequence (DNA): TGTGCCAGCAGCGTAGCAGGGGGCGGGAATGAGCAGTTCTTC.